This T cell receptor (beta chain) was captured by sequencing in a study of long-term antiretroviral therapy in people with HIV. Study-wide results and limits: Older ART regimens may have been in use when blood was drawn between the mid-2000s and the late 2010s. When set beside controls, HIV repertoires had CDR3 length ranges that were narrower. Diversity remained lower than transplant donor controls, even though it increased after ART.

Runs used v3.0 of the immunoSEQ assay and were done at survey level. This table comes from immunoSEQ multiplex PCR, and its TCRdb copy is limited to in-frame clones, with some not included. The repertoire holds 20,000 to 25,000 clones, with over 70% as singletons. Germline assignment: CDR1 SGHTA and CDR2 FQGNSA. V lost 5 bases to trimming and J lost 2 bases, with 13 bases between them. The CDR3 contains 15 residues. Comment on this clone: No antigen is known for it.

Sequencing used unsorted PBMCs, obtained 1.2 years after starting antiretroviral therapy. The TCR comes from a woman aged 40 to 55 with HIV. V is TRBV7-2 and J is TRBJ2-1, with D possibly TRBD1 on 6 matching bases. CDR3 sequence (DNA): TGTGCCAGCAGCCTCCAGGACAGCACCTACAATGAGCAGTTCTTC. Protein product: CASSLQDSTYNEQFF.